This T cell receptor (beta chain) was identified in a study of CD8+ T cells in alopecia areata. About the research overall: Treatment with tofacitinib (6 to 18 months) was followed by 6 months off drug. Study-level findings and limits: In scalp and blood, many expanded lesional clones persisted during tofacitinib.

The CDR3 is 14 amino acids. Germline assignment: CDR1 SEHNR and CDR2 FQNEAQ (reference sequence). V dropped 5 bases and J dropped 5; count of bases not matched to a gene: 4. About this clone itself: Antigen unknown.

The treatment denotes: oral pan-JAK inhibitor, 5-10 mg twice daily. RNA extraction and reverse transcription yielded cDNA as sequencing template. Sequencing used immunoSEQ multiplex PCR; TCRdb keeps in-frame clones, though not all of them. This table has 130,000 to 150,000 clones, 82% appearing once. The TCR originated in a human donor with alopecia areata. V usage is TRBV7-9 and J usage is TRBJ2-2; 8 nucleotides match TRBD1. Sequenced material: CD8+ T cells sorted from blood, taken at week 4, from a patient treated with tofacitinib. The CDR3 DNA sequence: TGTGCCAGCAGCCAGGGGGCGCGTACCGGGGAGCTGTTTTTT. This codes for CASSQGARTGELFF.